The next 8 T cell receptor beta chains were all read from a single sample in a study of cytomegalovirus exposure and HLA in healthy donors. Researchers ran the PCR with 60 Vbeta and 13 Jbeta primers. This table comes from immunoSEQ multiplex PCR, and its TCRdb copy is limited to in-frame clones, with some not included. The sample yields roughly 80,000 clones, about 60% seen once. The source material was PBMCs. Source of these receptors: a man younger than 45 in good health and CMV-seropositive.

The chain employs TRBV2 and TRBJ2-5; D is possibly TRBD1 (6 bases). Germline V gene data show CDR1 as SNHLY and CDR2 as FYNNEI. The CDR3 is made up of 14 amino acids. Trimming left V 4 bases short and J 5 bases short, with 14 bases between. The DNA for the CDR3 is TGTGCCAGCAGTGGGTTGGCCAGGGGTGAGACCCAGTACTTC. It specifies CASSGLARGETQYF.

This chain connects TRBV5-4 to TRBJ2-3; 14 nucleotides align to TRBD2. CDR3 length: 15 amino acids. In germline, CDR1 is SGHNT, CDR2 YYREEE (reference sequence). J was trimmed by 4 bases and V by 4 bases; bases with no gene match: 2. The DNA for the CDR3 is TGTGCCAGCAGCGCGGGACTAGCGGGAGCAGATACGCAGTATTTT. This encodes CASSAGLAGADTQYF.

This chain joins TRBV28 and TRBJ2-3; TRBD2 might be the D (6 bases). Trimming cost V 6 bases and J 5 bases, with 21 bases left between them. Looked up from germline, CDR1 is MDHEN and CDR2 is SYDVKM. The CDR3 is 16 amino acids. DNA of the CDR3: TGTGCCAGCAGCGACGGGACTGCCCATCGAAGAGATACGCAGTATTTT. This translates into CASSDGTAHRRDTQYF. The variable domain in full, with the rest retrieved from reference TRBV28 and TRBJ2-3, is DVKVTQSSRYLVKRTGEKVFLECVQDMDHENMFWYRQDPGLGLRLIYFSYDVKMKEKGDIPEGYSVSREKKERFSLILESASTNQTSMYLCASSDGTAHRRDTQYFGPGTRLTVL.

This clone was observed a handful of times. This chain links TRBV28 with TRBJ1-6; D is unclear. Between the trimmed V and J ends, which lost 2 bases and 7 bases, there was a span of 15 bases. Germline lookup yields CDR1 MDHEN and CDR2 SYDVKM. This CDR3 comprises 16 residues. The CDR3: CASSLGQTRQNSPLHF. CDR3 nucleotide sequence: TGTGCCAGCAGTTTAGGTCAAACTAGGCAGAATTCACCCCTCCACTTT.

J is TRBJ2-7 and V is TRBV6-5, with D tentatively TRBD1 (5 bases). Germline V gene lookup returns CDR1 MNHEY and CDR2 SVGAGI. This CDR3 region has 15 residues. Trimming shortened V by 7 bases and J by 0 bases, and 16 bases separated the two germline ends. CDR3 DNA: TGTGCCAGCATCCCGCGGCAGGGCTTCTCCTACGAGCAGTACTTC. As protein: CASIPRQGFSYEQYF.

The CDR3 sequence is CSVGHRDSHEQYF. In DNA form, the CDR3 reads TGCAGCGTGGGGCACCGGGACAGCCACGAGCAGTACTTC. The V and J genes are TRBV29-1 and TRBJ2-7; 7 nucleotides match TRBD1. The CDR3 sequence is 13 residues long. V dropped 6 bases and J dropped 5; count of bases not matched to a gene: 10. In germline, CDR1 is SQVTM, CDR2 ANQGSEA.

The chain recombines TRBV5-4 with TRBJ2-2, with 8 bases identical to TRBD2. The CDR3 contains 14 residues. CDR1 SGHNT and CDR2 YYREEE come from the germline V gene (reference sequence). Germline trimming cut 4 bases from V and 4 bases from J; bases unmatched to any gene: 3. CDR3: CASSREGGTGELFF. The CDR3 bases are TGTGCCAGCAGCCGGGAGGGTGGCACCGGGGAGCTGTTTTTT. The whole variable domain, remainder taken from reference TRBV5-4 and TRBJ2-2, is ETGVTQSPTHLIKTRGQQVTLRCSSQSGHNTVSWYQQALGQGPQFIFQYYREEENGRGNFPPRFSGLQFPNYSSELNVNALELDDSALYLCASSREGGTGELFFGEGSRLTVL.

The chain is built from TRBV19 and TRBJ1-2, with D unresolved. The length of the CDR3 is 13 residues. V was shortened by 1 base and J by 2 bases, with 5 bases between the two germline ends. The germline gives CDR1 LNHDA, CDR2 SQIVND (reference sequence). Here the CDR3 DNA reads TGTGCCAGTAGTATAGTCGGGAACTATGGCTACACCTTC. It is translated as CASSIVGNYGYTF.